This TCR beta chain was sequenced for a study of cytomegalovirus exposure and HLA in healthy donors. Study observations and caveats: One later analysis reportedly identified an Asian-associated ancestry cluster that showed fewer N-insertions than the approximately 700-donor mean. The productive fraction for most TCR beta V segments was about 90% or about 30% in an earlier analysis. V- and J-gene trimming in TCR beta was tied to a missense DCLRE1C variant by an analysis performed later.

Samples came from healthy bone marrow donors. Note on this clone: What it recognizes is unknown. The identical CDR3 is also encoded by other nucleotide sequences in the sample.

60 Vbeta and 13 Jbeta primers were used in PCR. Method: immunoSEQ multiplex PCR; TCRdb's copy keeps in-frame clones and lacks some. Of about 100,000 clones listed, under 90% are singletons. Germline trimming cut 0 bases from V and 4 bases from J; bases unmatched to any gene: 6. There are 15 residues in the CDR3. Germline CDR1 and CDR2: SGHTA and FQGNSA. Sequencing was performed on PBMCs. This chain uses TRBV7-2 with TRBJ2-7; TRBD2 aligns across 7 bases. This clonotype was obtained from a woman between 65 and 79 years old in good health and CMV-seropositive. The CDR3 nucleotides read TGTGCCAGCAGCTTAGCGGGAGGGAGCCTATACGAGCAGTACTTC. Its protein product is CASSLAGGSLYEQYF.